This TCR beta chain comes out of a study of blood T cell repertoires in COVID-19. Study as a whole: Acute and convalescent COVID-19 samples came from the United States, Italy and Spain. Nucleic acid was either cDNA or gDNA, and it came from T cells, B-cell-depleted T cells, or PBMCs.

Enrolled during active infection, Seattle patients were then followed longitudinally. The table came from immunoSEQ multiplex PCR; TCRdb's copy has only in-frame clones and leaves some out. Among 200,000 to 250,000 clones listed, roughly 79% were seen once. V gave up 8 bases and J gave up 10 bases; unmatched junction bases: 4. The length of the CDR3 is 12 residues. The V gene's germline CDR1 is SEHNR and CDR2 FQNEAQ (reference sequence). The clonotype originates from a woman older than 75 with COVID-19, enrolled during active disease. J is TRBJ1-6 and V is TRBV7-9; 8 nucleotides match TRBD1. The sequenced material came from peripheral blood. CDR3 region: CASRGQGSPLHF. DNA for the CDR3: TGTGCCAGCCGTGGACAGGGATCACCCCTCCACTTT.